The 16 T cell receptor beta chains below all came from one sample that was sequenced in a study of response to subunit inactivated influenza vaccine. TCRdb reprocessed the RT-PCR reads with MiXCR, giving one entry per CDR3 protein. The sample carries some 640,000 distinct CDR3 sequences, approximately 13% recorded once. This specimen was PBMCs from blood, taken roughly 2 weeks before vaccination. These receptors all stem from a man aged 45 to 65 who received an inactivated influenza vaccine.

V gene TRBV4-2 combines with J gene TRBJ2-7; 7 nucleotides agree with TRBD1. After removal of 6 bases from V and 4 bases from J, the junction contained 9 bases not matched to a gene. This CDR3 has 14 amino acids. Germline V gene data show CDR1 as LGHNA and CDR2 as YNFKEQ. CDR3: CASRLTGVSYEQYF. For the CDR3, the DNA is TGTGCCAGCAGGTTAACAGGGGTGAGTTACGAGCAGTACTTC.

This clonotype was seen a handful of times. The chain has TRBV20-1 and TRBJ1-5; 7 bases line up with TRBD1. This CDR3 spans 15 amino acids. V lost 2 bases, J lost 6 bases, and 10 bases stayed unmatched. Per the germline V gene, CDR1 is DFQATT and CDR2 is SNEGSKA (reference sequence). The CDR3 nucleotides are TGCAGTGCTAGAAAATCGACAGGGACGGGTCAGCCCCAGCATTTT. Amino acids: CSARKSTGTGQPQHF.

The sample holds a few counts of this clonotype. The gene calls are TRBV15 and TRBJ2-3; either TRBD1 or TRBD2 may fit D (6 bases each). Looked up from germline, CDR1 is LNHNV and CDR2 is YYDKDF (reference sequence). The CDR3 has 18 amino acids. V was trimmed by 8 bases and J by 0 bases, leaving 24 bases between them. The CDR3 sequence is CATSLSSLGGGSTDTQYF. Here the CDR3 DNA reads TGTGCCACCTCACTCAGTTCCCTAGGAGGGGGGAGCACAGATACGCAGTATTTT.

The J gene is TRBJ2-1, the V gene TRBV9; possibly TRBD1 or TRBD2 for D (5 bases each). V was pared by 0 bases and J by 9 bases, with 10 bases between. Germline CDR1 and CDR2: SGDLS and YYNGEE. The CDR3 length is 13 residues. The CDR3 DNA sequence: TGTGCCAGCAGCGTAGTAGAGGGGATTGAGCAGTTCTTC. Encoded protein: CASSVVEGIEQFF.

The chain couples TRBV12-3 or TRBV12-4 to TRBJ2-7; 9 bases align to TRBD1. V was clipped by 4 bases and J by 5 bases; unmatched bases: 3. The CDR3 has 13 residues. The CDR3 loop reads CASSYDRGDEQYF. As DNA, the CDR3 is TGTGCCAGCAGTTACGACAGGGGGGACGAGCAGTACTTC.

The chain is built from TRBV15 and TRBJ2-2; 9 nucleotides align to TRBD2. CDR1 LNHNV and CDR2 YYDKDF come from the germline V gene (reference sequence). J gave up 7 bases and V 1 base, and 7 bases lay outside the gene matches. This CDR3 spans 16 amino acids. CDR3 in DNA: TGTGCCACCAGCAGAGGTTTGCGGGGGGGCCTCGGGGAGCTGTTTTTT. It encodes CATSRGLRGGLGELFF.

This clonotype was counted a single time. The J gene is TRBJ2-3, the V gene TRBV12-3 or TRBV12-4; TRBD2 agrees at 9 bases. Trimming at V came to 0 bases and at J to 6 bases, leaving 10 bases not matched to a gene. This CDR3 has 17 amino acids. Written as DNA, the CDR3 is TGTGCCAGCAGTTTAGCGGCGGGAGGGCCGTATTTGGATACGCAGTATTTT. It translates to CASSLAAGGPYLDTQYF.

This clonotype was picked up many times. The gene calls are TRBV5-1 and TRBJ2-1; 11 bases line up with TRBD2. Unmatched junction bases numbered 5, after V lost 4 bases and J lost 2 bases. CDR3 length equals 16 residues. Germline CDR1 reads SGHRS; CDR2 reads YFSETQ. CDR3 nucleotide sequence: TGCGCCAGCAGCGGGACGACTAGCGGGACCTACAATGAGCAGTTCTTC. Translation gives CASSGTTSGTYNEQFF. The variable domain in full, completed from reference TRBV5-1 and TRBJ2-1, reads KAGVTQTPRYLIKTRGQQVTLSCSPISGHRSVSWYQQTPGQGLQFLFEYFSETQRNKGNFPGRFSGRQFSNSRSEMNVSTLELGDSALYLCASSGTTSGTYNEQFFGPGTRLTVL.

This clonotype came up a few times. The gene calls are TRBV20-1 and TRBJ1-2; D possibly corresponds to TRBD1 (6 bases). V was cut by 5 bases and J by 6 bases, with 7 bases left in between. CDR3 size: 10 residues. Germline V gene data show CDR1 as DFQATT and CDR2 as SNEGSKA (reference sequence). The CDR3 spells CSAWTDGYTF. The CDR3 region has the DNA TGCAGTGCTTGGACAGATGGCTACACCTTC.

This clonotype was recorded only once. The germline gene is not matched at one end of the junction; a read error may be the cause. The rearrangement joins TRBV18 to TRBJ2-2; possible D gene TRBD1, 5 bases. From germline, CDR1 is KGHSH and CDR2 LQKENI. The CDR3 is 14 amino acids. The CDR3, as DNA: TGTGCCAGCCCACCAGGGCAGAACACCGGGGAGCTGTTTTTT. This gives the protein CASPPGQNTGELFF.

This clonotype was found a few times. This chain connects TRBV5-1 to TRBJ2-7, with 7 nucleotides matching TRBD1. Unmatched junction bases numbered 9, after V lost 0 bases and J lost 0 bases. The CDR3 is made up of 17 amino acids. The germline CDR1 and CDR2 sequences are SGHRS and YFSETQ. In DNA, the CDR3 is TGCGCCAGCAGCTTGGCCCCCCGACAGGGTTTCTCCTACGAGCAGTACTTC. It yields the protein CASSLAPRQGFSYEQYF.

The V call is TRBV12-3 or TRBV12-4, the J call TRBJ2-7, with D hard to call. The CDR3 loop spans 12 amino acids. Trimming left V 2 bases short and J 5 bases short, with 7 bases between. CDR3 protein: CASSLLTNEQYF. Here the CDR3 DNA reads TGTGCCAGCAGTTTACTTACTAACGAGCAGTACTTC.

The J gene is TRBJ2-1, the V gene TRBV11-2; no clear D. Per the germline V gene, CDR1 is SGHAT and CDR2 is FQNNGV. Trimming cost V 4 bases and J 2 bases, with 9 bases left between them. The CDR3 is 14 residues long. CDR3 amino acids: CASSSPRAYNEQFF. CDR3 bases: TGTGCCAGCAGCTCCCCTCGGGCCTACAATGAGCAGTTCTTC.

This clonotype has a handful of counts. This CDR3 reads CAIGDRRVEETQYF. The CDR3 DNA sequence: TGTGCCATCGGGGACAGGAGAGTTGAGGAGACCCAGTACTTC. This chain joins TRBV6-2 or TRBV6-3 and TRBJ2-5; 8 bases are a match to TRBD1. This CDR3 has 14 residues. The germline V gene encodes CDR1 MNHEY and CDR2 SVGEGT. V lost 10 bases to trimming and J lost 5 bases; unmatched junction nucleotides: 12.

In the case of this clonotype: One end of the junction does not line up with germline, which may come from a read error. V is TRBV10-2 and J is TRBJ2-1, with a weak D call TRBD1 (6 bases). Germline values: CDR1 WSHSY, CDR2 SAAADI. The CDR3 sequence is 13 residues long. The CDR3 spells CASSQGQYNEQCF. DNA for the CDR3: TGCGCCAGCAGCCAAGGACAGTACAATGAGCAGTGCTTC.

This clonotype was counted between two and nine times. The CDR3: CASSAGTSQETQYF. CDR3 in DNA: TGTGCCAGCAGCGCCGGGACTTCTCAAGAGACCCAGTACTTC. The gene calls are TRBV9 and TRBJ2-5; tentatively, D is TRBD2 (6 bases). The CDR3 covers 14 residues. V gave up 3 bases and J gave up 2 bases, with 11 bases separating them. Germline-derived CDR1 and CDR2 are SGDLS and YYNGEE.